This passage covers 17 T cell receptor beta chains from one sample sequenced in a study of cytomegalovirus exposure and HLA in healthy donors. The protocol was immunoSEQ multiplex PCR, while the TCRdb copy is restricted to in-frame clones and leaves out a portion. This table has more than 55,000 clones, roughly 90% appearing once. Sequencing was done on a sample of PBMCs. Source of these receptors: a woman younger than 30 in good health and CMV-seronegative.

The chain employs TRBV19 and TRBJ2-4; D is perhaps TRBD2 (7 bases). Germline-derived CDR1 and CDR2 are LNHDA and SQIVND (reference sequence). This CDR3 has 17 residues. V was pared by 3 bases and J by 5 bases, with 20 bases between. The CDR3 sequence is CASSMGGPIGGENIQYF. The CDR3, as DNA: TGTGCCAGTAGTATGGGGGGGCCGATAGGCGGAGAAAACATTCAGTACTTC.

The V gene is TRBV9, the J gene TRBJ2-7, with 8 bases identical to TRBD2. The V gene's germline CDR1 is SGDLS and CDR2 YYNGEE. The V gene end was trimmed by 2 bases and the J gene end by 2 bases; junction bases not matched to a gene: 3. The CDR3 extends over 14 amino acids. CDR3 nucleotides: TGTGCCAGCAGCGTCGGGACTAGTACCTACGAGCAGTACTTC. Amino acids: CASSVGTSTYEQYF.

This clone showed up just once. The gene calls are TRBV6-1 and TRBJ2-1, with a possible D match to TRBD1 (5 bases). Between the trimmed V and J ends, which lost 3 bases and 10 bases, there was a span of 13 bases. CDR3 length: 13 residues. CDR1 is MNHNS, CDR2 SASEGT, per germline. The CDR3 loop reads CASSEPRVKEQFF. In DNA form, the CDR3 reads TGTGCCAGCAGTGAGCCCAGGGTTAAGGAGCAGTTCTTC.

This rearrangement joins TRBV27 to TRBJ2-1, with 7 bases identical to TRBD1. The CDR3 is 14 amino acids. Germline V gene sequence: CDR1 MNHEY, CDR2 SMNVEV (reference sequence). V lost 3 bases and J lost 5; bases outside the gene matches: 4. CDR3 region: CASSFAGGDNEQFF. The CDR3 DNA sequence: TGTGCCAGCAGTTTTGCAGGGGGAGACAATGAGCAGTTCTTC.

The rearrangement links TRBV5-1 to TRBJ1-1, with D tentatively TRBD1 (5 bases). Germline CDR1 SGHRS, CDR2 YFSETQ. The germline V and J ends were trimmed by 7 bases and 7 bases, with 20 bases remaining between them. This CDR3 has 14 residues. The CDR3 region is CASGDFDSMDEAFF. The CDR3 bases are TGCGCCAGCGGGGATTTTGACAGTATGGATGAAGCTTTCTTT.

The gene calls are TRBV9 and TRBJ1-2; 9 positions match TRBD1. The CDR3 runs to 13 residues. Germline CDR1 is SGDLS and CDR2 is YYNGEE. Losses at the gene ends were 1 base for V and 8 bases for J; bases not matched to a gene: 3. CDR3 sequence (DNA): TGTGCCAGCAGCGTATCGACAGGGGGAGGCTACACCTTC. Encoded protein: CASSVSTGGGYTF.

The chain has TRBV19 and TRBJ2-5, with D maybe TRBD1 (8 bases). Trimming shortened V by 3 bases and J by 4 bases, and 18 bases separated the two germline ends. This CDR3 is 16 amino acids long. Germline loops: CDR1 LNHDA, CDR2 SQIVND (reference sequence). CDR3 in DNA: TGTGCCAGTAGTATCGGACAGGGAGGGTCAAGAGAGACCCAGTACTTC. It translates to CASSIGQGGSRETQYF.

The chain uses TRBV7-9 and TRBJ1-4, with D possibly TRBD1 on 5 matching bases. V lost 7 bases and J lost 3, with 12 bases in between. Looked up from germline, CDR1 is SEHNR and CDR2 is FQNEAQ (reference sequence). The CDR3 loop spans 14 amino acids. CDR3 in amino acids: CASTQRGANEKLFF. In DNA, the CDR3 is TGTGCCAGCACCCAGCGGGGGGCTAATGAAAAACTGTTTTTT.

The rearrangement joins TRBV27 to TRBJ2-1; 9 bases are shared with TRBD2. The trim removed 2 bases at V and 9 bases at J, leaving 11 bases unmatched. In germline, CDR1 is MNHEY, CDR2 SMNVEV (reference sequence). CDR3 length equals 16 residues. CDR3 in DNA: TGTGCCAGCAGTTTAAATAGCGGGAGAGTCCCCAGTGAGCAGTTCTTC. This sequence encodes CASSLNSGRVPSEQFF.

The chain combines TRBV11-1 with TRBJ1-1; TRBD1 aligns across 8 bases. Germline V CDR1 and CDR2: SGHAT, FQDESV (reference sequence). CDR3 size: 16 residues. V lost 5 bases to trimming and J lost 0 bases; unmatched junction nucleotides: 8. The CDR3 is CASSKGTGPMNTEAFF. CDR3 in DNA: TGTGCCAGCAGCAAAGGGACAGGTCCTATGAACACTGAAGCTTTCTTT.

This chain joins TRBV18 and TRBJ2-2; D perhaps matches TRBD2 (5 bases). The CDR3 is made up of 14 amino acids. Germline CDR1 and CDR2: KGHSH and LQKENI. V lost 3 bases, J lost 5 bases, and 10 bases lay in between. CDR3 DNA: TGTGCCAGCTCACCTGCCCCGGGGACCGGGGAGCTGTTTTTT. It codes for CASSPAPGTGELFF. The full variable domain, completed using reference TRBV18 and TRBJ2-2, is NAGVMQNPRHLVRRRGQEARLRCSPMKGHSHVYWYRQLPEEGLKFMVYLQKENIIDESGMPKERFSAEFPKEGPSILRIQQVVRGDSAAYFCASSPAPGTGELFFGEGSRLTVL.

J is TRBJ2-7 and V is TRBV6-5, with D maybe TRBD1 (5 bases). The CDR3 is 12 residues long. Germline values: CDR1 MNHEY, CDR2 SVGAGI. Trimming took 6 bases from V and 4 from J, leaving 10 bases between them. In nucleotides, the CDR3 is TGTGCCAGCAGAGGGGCAGGGTACGAGCAGTACTTC. Protein: CASRGAGYEQYF.

In this sample, this clone turned up once. The gene calls are TRBV7-2 and TRBJ2-1; 8 bases are a match to TRBD2. V lost 1 base to trimming and J lost 8 bases; unmatched junction nucleotides: 10. Germline values: CDR1 SGHTA, CDR2 FQGNSA. CDR3 size: 16 residues. The CDR3 DNA is TGTGCCAGCAGCTTAGTGGCTGGGGTTAGCGGGGATGAGCAGTTCTTC. This gives the protein CASSLVAGVSGDEQFF.

The J gene is TRBJ2-1, the V gene TRBV10-2, with D tentatively TRBD2 (6 bases). Germline CDR1 is WSHSY and CDR2 is SAAADI. The length of the CDR3 is 14 residues. V dropped 6 bases and J dropped 0 bases, with 9 bases sitting between them. CDR3 region: CASSGTSSYNEQFF. Written as DNA, the CDR3 is TGCGCCAGCAGCGGGACTTCCTCCTACAATGAGCAGTTCTTC.

The chain joins TRBV5-1 to TRBJ2-7; TRBD2 aligns across 9 bases. With 4 bases clipped from V and 4 bases from J, the junction kept 3 bases outside the gene matches. This CDR3 spans 13 amino acids. Germline CDR1 and CDR2: SGHRS and YFSETQ. The CDR3 DNA sequence: TGCGCCAGCAGCAGGGCGGGAGGGTACGAGCAGTACTTC. Amino acid sequence: CASSRAGGYEQYF.

The chain uses TRBV7-8 and TRBJ1-2; TRBD1 matches at 8 bases. The CDR3 spans 15 residues. Germline values: CDR1 SGHVS, CDR2 FQNEAQ. Trimming at V came to 5 bases and at J to 4 bases, leaving 9 bases not matched to a gene. The CDR3 DNA reads as TGTGCCAGCAGCGTCGACAGGGGTTATGGCTATGGCTACACCTTC. Translation: CASSVDRGYGYGYTF.

The chain has TRBV6-6 and TRBJ2-3; 8 nucleotides line up with TRBD1. The germline V gene has CDR1 MNHNY and CDR2 SVGAGI (reference sequence). The CDR3 is 14 amino acids. J gave up 1 base and V 7 bases, and 4 bases lay outside the gene matches. CDR3 DNA sequence: TGTGCCAGCAAAGAGACAGGGGGCACAGATACGCAGTATTTT. Protein: CASKETGGTDTQYF.